This TCR beta chain was documented in a study of blood T cell dynamics during melanoma immunotherapy. The wider study: Standard first-line treatment here was pembrolizumab or nivolumab plus ipilimumab in metastatic melanoma. Study observations and caveats: At W3, later disease-control patients showed bifurcated PBMC repertoire changes, unlike progressors.

Regarding this clone: No antigen is known for it.

Specified time point: week 3, after first cycle of checkpoint inhibitor. Disease control meant complete response, partial response or stable disease at 12 weeks. The method was immunoSEQ multiplex PCR; TCRdb's version includes in-frame clones alone and lacks a portion of them. Of around 10,000 clones listed, over 70% are singletons. The CDR3 has 14 residues. Germline CDR1 and CDR2: MNHEY and SVGAGI. Trimming pared 6 bases from V and 4 bases from J, leaving 12 bases between. The source material was blood, sampled from a patient treated with checkpoint blockade. The TCR was taken from a human donor with melanoma. This sequence joins TRBV6-5 and TRBJ1-4; TRBD1 is a possible D gene (6 bases). CDR3 protein: CASSNRQVNEKLFF. CDR3 sequence (DNA): TGTGCCAGCAGCAACCGACAGGTTAATGAAAAACTGTTTTTT.